Reported below is one T cell receptor beta chain. Its antigen is not known. This record comes from a study of OX40 agonist ivuxolimab in advanced cancers. For the study at large: The study gave patients intravenous ivuxolimab at 0.01 to 10 mg/kg every 2 weeks. Mean age around 60 years, range about 23 to 85; approximately 83% male. The study's findings and limits: Doses of 0.1 to 3.0 mg/kg were accompanied by clonal expansion of CD4+ and CD8+ blood T cells by week 6. The authors also found low normalized T-cell clonal expansion in some nonresponders.

Looked up from germline, CDR1 is SGHVS and CDR2 is FQNEAQ. The CDR3 totals 15 residues. V gave up 6 bases and J gave up 2 bases; unmatched junction bases: 7. Clones were sequenced by immunoSEQ multiplex PCR, and TCRdb holds only the in-frame ones, with some missing. Of about 17,000 clones in the sample, around 67% are singletons; the top ten hold 26%. The specimen comprised CD4+ or CD8+ T cells sorted from blood, sampled in a trial of the OX40 agonist ivuxolimab. This chain links TRBV7-8 with TRBJ2-7; 10 nucleotides agree with TRBD1. This TCR was sampled from an adult with an advanced solid tumor such as melanoma, head and neck, liver or kidney cancer. CDR3: CASSSGQGGPYEQYF. CDR3 in DNA: TGTGCCAGCAGTTCCGGACAGGGGGGGCCCTACGAGCAGTACTTC.